The 7 T cell receptor beta chains reported below all come from one sample, sequenced in a study of Ad26.COV2.S vaccination and SARS-CoV-2 variants (dated by TCRdb to the early 2020s). Library construction relied on the immunoSEQ multiplex PCR assay. TCRdb provides this immuneACCESS table in a form limited to in-frame rearrangements. Some clones are lacking; in checked studies, under half of them reflect an unresolved V gene, and why the rest are absent is not known. Recorded for this sample are about 350,000 clones; around 92% of them occurred a single time. About 3.9% of the sample is in the top ten clones. The intended sense of this specimen's time point label: individuals recovered from natural SARS-CoV-2 infection. Specimen: peripheral blood, collected after recovery from COVID-19. Receptor source: a human donor who had recovered from COVID-19.

The chain has TRBV6-2 or TRBV6-3 and TRBJ1-1, with TRBD1 matching over 7 bases. V lost 5 bases, J lost 1 base, and 13 bases stayed unmatched. The CDR3 sequence is 17 residues long. Germline V gene lookup returns CDR1 MNHEY and CDR2 SVGEGT. The CDR3 sequence is CASSAGQRRTRNTEAFF. CDR3 sequence (DNA): TGTGCCAGCAGTGCGGGACAGCGTAGAACTAGGAACACTGAAGCTTTCTTT.

This chain connects TRBV7-9 to TRBJ2-7; tentatively, D is TRBD2 (5 bases). Per germline, CDR1 SEHNR and CDR2 FQNEAQ (reference sequence). V lost 5 bases and J 1 base, leaving 15 bases between the germline ends. The CDR3 runs to 15 residues. The CDR3: CASSPEGGPSYEQYF. The CDR3, as DNA: TGTGCCAGCAGCCCAGAGGGTGGGCCTTCCTACGAGCAGTACTTC.

A note on this clone: The same CDR3 also results from other DNA sequences found in this sample. The CDR3 DNA sequence: TGTGCCAGCAGCTTGGACAGGGGTGAAAAACTGTTTTTT. Protein product: CASSLDRGEKLFF. The rearrangement links TRBV7-8 to TRBJ1-4; 9 nucleotides agree with TRBD1. The CDR3 has 13 amino acids. V lost 3 bases and J lost 7; bases outside the gene matches: 0. Germline loops: CDR1 SGHVS, CDR2 FQNEAQ.

The V and J genes are TRBV3-1 (or the pseudogene TRBV3-2) and TRBJ2-3, with 7 bases fitting TRBD1. CDR3 length: 15 amino acids. In germline, CDR1 is LGHDT, CDR2 YNNKEL (reference sequence). Trimming removed 1 base from V and 0 bases from J; junction bases left unmatched: 1. The CDR3 is CASSQVGQSTDTQYF. CDR3 bases: TGTGCCAGCAGCCAAGTGGGACAGAGCACAGATACGCAGTATTTT.

The V call is TRBV2, the J call TRBJ1-5; TRBD1 matches 9 bases. With V trimmed by 4 bases and J by 4 bases, 5 bases remained unmatched. CDR3 length equals 15 residues. The germline CDR1 and CDR2 sequences are SNHLY and FYNNEI. The CDR3 nucleotides are TGTGCCAGCAGTGTTATAGGGACAGGGAATCAGCCCCAGCATTTT. Protein: CASSVIGTGNQPQHF.

This chain connects TRBV6-5 to TRBJ2-1, with TRBD2 identical over 8 bases. The CDR3 covers 16 residues. V shed 2 bases and J 3 bases; nucleotides not matched to a gene: 6. CDR1 is MNHEY and CDR2 is SVGAGI in the germline V gene. The DNA of the CDR3 is TGTGCCAGCAGTTACGAGGAACTAGCGGACTACAATGAGCAGTTCTTC. Translating it yields CASSYEELADYNEQFF.

The rearrangement links TRBV28 to TRBJ1-4; D unclear. V was clipped by 3 bases and J by 3 bases, with 8 bases between them. CDR3 length: 14 amino acids. From germline, CDR1 is MDHEN and CDR2 SYDVKM. For the CDR3, the DNA is TGTGCCAGCAGTTTTGGCAGTGCTAATGAAAAACTGTTTTTT. Its protein product is CASSFGSANEKLFF.